The next 28 T cell receptor beta chains were all read from a single sample in a study of CD8+CD57+ T cells in acquired aplastic anemia. All patients picked for sequencing had shown, by flow cytometry, an expansion of CD8+CD57+ cells. The TCR beta profiling, which covered VDJ combination and CDR3 sequence, was carried out using genomic DNA as the template. In TCRdb, the reads were re-called with MiXCR into one record per CDR3 protein. The profile covers 160,000 or so distinct CDR3 sequences, with less than 50% appearing a single time and under 40% taken by the ten largest. Material for sequencing was sorted CD4+, CD8+, or CD8+CD57+ T cells (not recorded which) from PBMCs. The receptor set was obtained from a human donor with aplastic anemia.

In its sample, this clonotype was seen many times. In DNA, the CDR3 is TGTGCCAGCAGCTTATGGGGCCAAGAGACCCAGTACTTC. It encodes CASSLWGQETQYF. V and J are TRBV13 and TRBJ2-5; D is ambiguous. The CDR3 length is 13 residues. The V and J ends lost 2 bases and 1 base respectively, with 5 bases between them. The germline V gene encodes CDR1 PRHDT and CDR2 FYEKMQ (reference sequence). The full variable domain, rest sourced from reference TRBV13 and TRBJ2-5, is AAGVIQSPRHLIKEKRETATLKCYPIPRHDTVYWYQQGPGQDPQFLISFYEKMQSDKGSIPDRFSAQQFSDYHSELNMSSLELGDSALYFCASSLWGQETQYFGPGTRLLVL.

This clonotype appeared many times. This rearrangement joins TRBV7-9 to TRBJ2-1; D unclear. This CDR3 has 14 residues. CDR1 and CDR2 (germline): SEHNR, FQNEAQ (reference sequence). With 0 bases removed from V and 7 bases from J, the gap between germline ends came to 10 bases. The CDR3 coding sequence is TGTGCCAGCAGCTTAGCTGGGTTAGCAAATGAGCAGTTCTTC. This encodes CASSLAGLANEQFF.

This clonotype was seen many times. The genes are TRBV6-1 and TRBJ2-7; a weak D match, TRBD2 (6 bases). Germline CDR1 is MNHNS and CDR2 is SASEGT. The CDR3 has 13 amino acids. Deletions cut 6 bases from V and 0 bases from J, with 9 bases between. The CDR3 protein is CASRAGYSYEQYF. The DNA for the CDR3 is TGTGCCAGCAGGGCGGGATACTCCTACGAGCAGTACTTC.

This rearrangement joins TRBV10-3 to TRBJ2-7; D perhaps matches TRBD1 (6 bases). The CDR3 is made up of 14 amino acids. Trimming removed 0 bases from V and 2 bases from J, with 8 bases in between. Germline V gene lookup returns CDR1 ENHRY and CDR2 SYGVKD. CDR3: CAISESDRAYEQYF. CDR3 sequence (DNA): TGTGCCATCAGTGAGTCGGACAGAGCCTACGAGCAGTACTTC.

This chain joins TRBV4-1 and TRBJ1-3; no reliable D call. Germline CDR1 and CDR2: MGHRA and YSYEKL. This CDR3 is 15 amino acids long. The V end was cut by 5 bases, the J end by 5 bases, with 16 bases between. This CDR3 reads CASSGPRAVRNTIYF. The CDR3 region has the DNA TGCGCCAGCAGCGGGCCCCGAGCGGTCAGAAACACCATATATTTT.

This clonotype occurred many times. The chain employs TRBV7-3 and TRBJ1-2; 9 nucleotides match TRBD1. The CDR3 length is 15 residues. The germline gives CDR1 SGHTA, CDR2 FQGTGA. With 3 bases clipped from V and 8 bases from J, the junction kept 10 bases outside the gene matches. The CDR3 coding sequence is TGTGCCAGCAGCTTCTCCGGGACAGGGTGGGGAGGCTACACCTTC. This codes for CASSFSGTGWGGYTF.

This clonotype appeared a few times. J is TRBJ2-7 and V is TRBV27; D remains unclear. The CDR3 totals 13 residues. The V end lost 8 bases, the J end lost 3 bases, and 14 bases lay between the germline ends. Looked up from germline, CDR1 is MNHEY and CDR2 is SMNVEV (reference sequence). CDR3 coding DNA: TGTGCCAGCGCCGAGAACAGCCTCTACGAGCAGTACTTC. It encodes CASAENSLYEQYF.

The V gene is TRBV20-1, the J gene TRBJ2-5; 8 nucleotides align to TRBD2. Germline V gives CDR1 DFQATT, CDR2 SNEGSKA (reference sequence). V lost 6 bases and J lost 5; bases outside the gene matches: 17. There are 16 residues in the CDR3. CDR3 in DNA: TGCAGTGCCCCTCGGCGGGGGGTGGGAGATTGGGAGACCCAGTACTTC. Amino acids: CSAPRRGVGDWETQYF.

This clonotype was seen only a few times. This sequence joins TRBV18 and TRBJ2-1, with D unresolved. Germline CDR1 KGHSH, CDR2 LQKENI. V was clipped by 2 bases and J by 8 bases, with 7 bases between them. CDR3 length equals 12 residues. The CDR3 nucleotides read TGTGCCAGCTCACCAAGGCTAGATGAGCAGTTCTTC. It specifies CASSPRLDEQFF.

A note on this clonotype: A much larger clone lies one base from this, so it may be a read error. The chain has TRBV19 and TRBJ1-1; unclear D gene. Trimming removed 5 bases from V and 4 bases from J, with 14 bases in between. The CDR3 spans 14 residues. Germline V gene sequence: CDR1 LNHDA, CDR2 SQIVND (reference sequence). CDR3 region: CASSLWVAVTEAFF. The CDR3 region has the DNA TGTGCCAGTAGTCTGTGGGTCGCCGTCACTGAAGCTTTCTTT.

The rearrangement uses TRBV2 and TRBJ1-5; unclear D gene. V lost 2 bases and J lost 3, with 8 bases in between. Germline CDR1 is SNHLY and CDR2 is FYNNEI. There are 14 residues in the CDR3. Here the CDR3 reads CASSESQVNQPQHF. The DNA for the CDR3 is TGTGCCAGCAGTGAAAGCCAGGTCAATCAGCCCCAGCATTTT.

The V and J genes are TRBV20-1 and TRBJ2-3, with 9 bases matching TRBD2. Germline loops: CDR1 DFQATT, CDR2 SNEGSKA (reference sequence). The length of the CDR3 is 13 residues. Trimming at V came to 5 bases and at J to 7 bases, leaving 7 bases not matched to a gene. CDR3 bases: TGCAGTGCTCATATAGCGGGAGTCAATACGCAGTATTTT. This encodes CSAHIAGVNTQYF.

This clonotype was detected many times. The rearrangement joins TRBV5-4 to TRBJ2-7; 12 positions match TRBD2. The CDR3 extends over 14 amino acids. Germline V gives CDR1 SGHNT, CDR2 YYREEE (reference sequence). After removal of 3 bases from V and 7 bases from J, the junction contained 5 bases not matched to a gene. CDR3 residues: CASSSSGRAGEQYF. In DNA, the CDR3 is TGTGCCAGCAGCTCTAGCGGGAGGGCCGGGGAGCAGTACTTC.

This clonotype was detected many times. The chain uses TRBV6-1 and TRBJ1-6; 12 nucleotides align to TRBD1. The CDR3 loop spans 13 amino acids. After removal of 10 bases from V and 14 bases from J, the junction contained 9 bases not matched to a gene. From germline, CDR1 is MNHNS and CDR2 SASEGT. The CDR3 DNA follows: TGTGCCACAGGGGGGACAGGGGGCAAGTCCCTCCACTTT. The encoded protein is CATGGTGGKSLHF.

This clonotype was detected ten times or more. This chain uses TRBV9 with TRBJ2-7, with TRBD1 identical over 11 bases. J lost 3 bases, V lost 4 bases, and 9 bases had no gene match. Germline values: CDR1 SGDLS, CDR2 YYNGEE. The CDR3 extends over 16 amino acids. CDR3 coding DNA: TGTGCCAGCAGCTCCAAGGACAGGGGGCGCCTCTACGAGCAGTACTTC. Encoded protein: CASSSKDRGRLYEQYF.

Worth noting for this clonotype: It may be a read error: a sequence one base away is much more abundant. The chain is built from TRBV11-3 and TRBJ2-7; TRBD1 is a possible D gene (6 bases). V gave up 1 base and J gave up 5 bases, with 12 bases separating them. CDR1 and CDR2 (germline): SGHNT, YENEEA. There are 14 residues in the CDR3. The CDR3 here is CASSLGLWDNEQYF. The CDR3, as DNA: TGTGCCAGCAGCTTAGGGTTATGGGACAACGAGCAGTACTTC.

This clonotype was recorded at least ten times. This chain connects TRBV20-1 to TRBJ1-2; D is uncertain. The CDR3 is made up of 13 amino acids. Trimming took off 1 base at V and 4 bases at J, with 10 bases between the two ends. Germline CDR1 and CDR2: DFQATT and SNEGSKA (reference sequence). The chain's CDR3 is CSARVTLVYGYTF. CDR3 bases: TGCAGTGCTAGAGTAACCCTCGTCTATGGCTACACCTTC.

The rearrangement joins TRBV20-1 to TRBJ2-2; D is unresolved. This CDR3 is 13 amino acids long. Germline CDR1 is DFQATT and CDR2 is SNEGSKA (reference sequence). Here the CDR3 DNA reads TGCACCCCCCAGGACCAGAACACCGGGGAGCTGTTTTTT. It yields the protein CTPQDQNTGELFF.

This clonotype has ten or more counts. The V call is TRBV4-2, the J call TRBJ2-7, with D maybe TRBD1 (6 bases). V was cut by 4 bases and J by 3 bases, with 13 bases left in between. The V gene's germline CDR1 is LGHNA and CDR2 YNFKEQ. This CDR3 contains 14 residues. The CDR3 sequence: CASSPTGTIYEQYF. CDR3 bases: TGTGCCAGCAGCCCCACGGGGACAATCTACGAGCAGTACTTC.

V is TRBV7-9 and J is TRBJ1-1; TRBD1 matches 7 bases. V shed 3 bases and J 3 bases; nucleotides not matched to a gene: 7. CDR1 SEHNR and CDR2 FQNEAQ come from the germline V gene (reference sequence). The CDR3 is made up of 15 amino acids. The CDR3 is CASSFVQGTDTEAFF. CDR3 nucleotide sequence: TGTGCCAGCAGCTTTGTACAGGGGACGGACACTGAAGCTTTCTTT.

This clonotype was counted at least ten times. The chain employs TRBV7-2 and TRBJ2-1, with TRBD1 as a possible D gene (5 bases). The germline V gene has CDR1 SGHTA and CDR2 FQGNSA. V was clipped by 8 bases and J by 6 bases, with 17 bases between them. This CDR3 region has 14 residues. The CDR3 nucleotides read TGTGCCAGCGGATCTACAGGTTTTGTCAATGAGCAGTTCTTC. Amino acid sequence: CASGSTGFVNEQFF. Complete variable domain (other parts from reference TRBV7-2 and TRBJ2-1): GAGVSQSPSNKVTEKGKDVELRCDPISGHTALYWYRQSLGQGLEFLIYFQGNSAPDKSGLPSDRFSAERTGGSVSTLTIQRTQQEDSAVYLCASGSTGFVNEQFFGPGTRLTVL.

V and J are TRBV5-8 and TRBJ2-7; either TRBD1 or TRBD2 may supply D (5 bases each). The ends were cut back, 1 base at V and 7 bases at J, with 15 bases in the middle. CDR3 size: 14 residues. In germline, CDR1 is SGHTS, CDR2 YDEGEE. DNA of the CDR3: TGTGCCAGCAGCTTGTCCGAGGGGACGGGGGAGCAGTACTTC. This encodes CASSLSEGTGEQYF. Full variable domain (rest looked up from reference TRBV5-8 and TRBJ2-7): EAGVTQSPTHLIKTRGQQATLRCSPISGHTSVYWYQQALGLGLQFLLWYDEGEERNRGNFPPRFSGRQFPNYSSELNVNALELEDSALYLCASSLSEGTGEQYFGPGTRLTVT.

This chain uses TRBV29-1 with TRBJ1-2, with unresolved D. Per the germline V gene, CDR1 is SQVTM and CDR2 is ANQGSEA. The CDR3 has 10 amino acids. Trimming removed 6 bases at V and 4 bases at J, with 6 bases between. CDR3 residues: CSVFLYGYTF. Written as DNA, the CDR3 is TGCAGCGTCTTCCTCTATGGCTACACCTTC. The full variable domain, in which reference TRBV29-1 and TRBJ1-2 provide the parts outside the CDR3, is SAVISQKPSRDICQRGTSLTIQCQVDSQVTMMFWYRQQPGQSLTLIATANQGSEATYESGFVIDKFPISRPNLTFSTLTVSNMSPEDSSIYLCSVFLYGYTFGSGTRLTVV.

The rearrangement links TRBV9 to TRBJ2-7; no definite D call. Trimming took off 3 bases at V and 7 bases at J, with 14 bases between the two ends. Germline V lookup: CDR1 SGDLS, CDR2 YYNGEE. The CDR3 has 13 amino acids. CDR3 amino acids: CASSAALTGEQYF. The CDR3 DNA is TGTGCCAGCAGCGCGGCACTCACGGGTGAGCAGTACTTC.

This clonotype came up many times. The chain uses TRBV15 and TRBJ2-3; TRBD1 agrees at 9 bases. The CDR3 has 14 amino acids. V was clipped by 7 bases and J by 6 bases; unmatched bases: 8. Per the germline V gene, CDR1 is LNHNV and CDR2 is YYDKDF (reference sequence). CDR3 sequence: CATIEGTGSDTQYF. CDR3 coding DNA: TGTGCCACCATCGAGGGGACAGGGTCGGATACGCAGTATTTT.

In DNA, the CDR3 is TGTGCCACCAGCACCCTAGCACTCGACTCCTACAATGAGCAGTTCTTC. The encoded protein is CATSTLALDSYNEQFF. The V gene is TRBV15, the J gene TRBJ2-1; weak D call: TRBD2 (5 bases). The length of the CDR3 is 16 residues. V was trimmed by 4 bases and J by 0 bases, leaving 13 bases between them. Germline V gene data show CDR1 as LNHNV and CDR2 as YYDKDF (reference sequence).

The chain is built from TRBV10-2 and TRBJ1-2; D gene ambiguous. The CDR3 extends over 15 amino acids. V was clipped by 0 bases and J by 2 bases, with 10 bases between them. The germline V gene encodes CDR1 WSHSY and CDR2 SAAADI. This chain's CDR3 is CASSESQNLNYGYTF. The CDR3 DNA reads as TGCGCCAGCAGTGAGTCCCAGAATTTAAACTATGGCTACACCTTC.

A single count supports this clonotype. The chain combines TRBV15 with TRBJ2-3; a weak D match, TRBD1 (5 bases). V lost 4 bases, J lost 0 bases, and 17 bases lay in between. CDR3 size: 17 residues. The V gene's germline CDR1 is LNHNV and CDR2 YYDKDF (reference sequence). Here the CDR3 reads CATSKGLWEESTDTQYF. The CDR3 nucleotides are TGTGCCACCAGCAAGGGGTTGTGGGAAGAAAGCACAGATACGCAGTATTTT. The variable domain in full, with the rest retrieved from reference TRBV15 and TRBJ2-3, is DAMVIQNPRYQVTQFGKPVTLSCSQTLNHNVMYWYQQKSSQAPKLLFHYYDKDFNNEADTPDNFQSRRPNTSFCFLDIRSPGLGDTAMYLCATSKGLWEESTDTQYFGPGTRLTVL.